This entry describes one TCR beta chain. Its antigen remains unidentified. Multiplex PCR employing 32 V and 13 J primers generated amplicons of the TCR beta CDR3. TCRdb passed the multiplex PCR reads through MiXCR, listing each CDR3 protein once. The repertoire holds 14,000 to 15,000 distinct CDR3 sequences, with around 28% as singletons. The source of the sample is a study of immune heterogeneity within non-small cell lung tumors. At the level of the study: Of the tumors, 4 were squamous cell, some ten non-squamous, and 1 not otherwise specified.

Overall study findings and caveats: Within each patient, tumor sites shared identical dominant CDR3 beta clonotypes and also held site-unique high-frequency clones.

The template for each sample was around 600 ng of genomic DNA, which had been extracted from bulk tumor tissue. Several biopsies per primary tumor were taken during surgery, spaced as far apart as possible. Curative surgery was undertaken by patients, who had untreated, newly diagnosed non-small cell lung cancer. Newly diagnosed non-small cell lung cancer patients undergoing curative-intent surgery served as donors. V lost 0 bases, J lost 4 bases, and 11 bases stayed unmatched. The CDR3 consists of 19 residues. CDR1 and CDR2 (germline): SGHDT, YYEEEE. The TCR comes from a man in his forties with non-small cell lung cancer. The sample taken for sequencing was lung tumor tissue. This rearrangement joins TRBV5-6 to TRBJ2-6; 9 positions match TRBD2. CDR3 in amino acids: CASSLERLAGRSGANVLTF. DNA of the CDR3: TGTGCCAGCAGCTTGGAAAGGCTAGCGGGACGATCAGGGGCCAACGTCCTGACTTTC.